Included here is one T cell receptor beta chain sequence, with context. Its specific antigen is unknown. Base qualities are not at hand, and no much larger clone is one base apart. The CDR3 holds 16 amino acids from the cysteine to the phenylalanine. Only the CDR3 portion is preserved as DNA: 48 bases, with reading frame beginning at the first base. The germline V gene gives CDR1 as LGHNA and CDR2 as YSLEER. Trimming takes 1 base off V and 5 bases off J; junction bases not matched to a gene: 4. The data are from a study of cytomegalovirus exposure and HLA in healthy donors (dated by TCRdb to about 2017). For the wider study: An earlier analysis of approximately 590 of the donors reported approximately 300 Gb of sequence data and 117 million unique TCR beta sequences from roughly 200 million T cells. In the later analysis, no new phenotypic data were used to find candidate immune exposures; instead, reliance was placed on TCR beta sequences and their occurrence across donors. Of the 398 genotyped donors, approximately 81% were placed in the genetic ancestry cluster associated with self-reported Caucasian donors. Among approximately 370 genotyped donors of the cohort, an average of approximately 220,000 unique TCR beta nucleotide sequences was sequenced per donor, of which about 19% were non-productive. An early release covering roughly 640 HLA-typed donors comprised 300 to 350 gigabases of sequencing data and 85 million to 100 million unique TCR sequences. A later genetic analysis used genome-wide SNP genotypes for about 55% of the 666 donors, treating that subset as a discovery cohort. Alongside the repertoire data, information on donor age, sex, ethnicity and CMV serostatus was compiled. To decide whether each TCR beta V gene segment behaved as functional or pseudogenic, an earlier analysis of 587 of the donors relied on high-throughput TCR beta sequencing. The aim of the study was to test whether cataloging public T cell receptors could identify signatures of past pathogen exposure. Because of strong linkage in the cohort, five DR-DQ haplotypes were treated as single units for association and clustering. The study used immunosequencing to profile the T cell repertoires of some 600 subjects and linked those repertoires to cytomegalovirus serostatus. A later analysis re-analyzed previously published TCR beta repertoires from about 600 donors and added high-resolution HLA genotyping to study TCR occurrence patterns. A separate validation cohort of about 110 different subjects was used in addition to the approximately 700-subject first cohort. Class I and class II HLA loci were covered by the typing at four-digit resolution. The number of donors typed differed by locus, with 629-630 for A, B, C, DRB1 and DQB1, 522 for DQA1, 600 to 610 for DPA1, and some 440 for DPB1. To predict cytomegalovirus infection status, the study brought together high-throughput TCR immunosequencing, statistical association of individual TCRs with disease status, and machine learning. Every discovery cohort repertoire had been produced on one sequencing platform.

Broad study findings and their caveats: A later analysis found that HLA-associated TCR beta chains were more clonally expanded and had lower generation probabilities than equally common non-associated chains. In a later genetic analysis, fewer N-insertions in productive TCRs were reported among donors in an Asian-associated ancestry cluster than the roughly 640-donor mean. Three of the identified cytomegalovirus-associated TCR beta chains were confirmed in vitro to be specific for cytomegalovirus antigens. The classifier was reported to diagnose cytomegalovirus status with high specificity and sensitivity in both the original and validation cohorts. A later genetic analysis associated a missense DCLRE1C variant with V-gene and J-gene trimming of TCR beta chains, and an independent cohort replicated the association. A later analysis found that most CMV-associated TCR beta chains appeared HLA-restricted, with HLA associations seemingly driven largely by CMV exposure. Only TCR beta chains were sequenced in this cohort, and the absence of alpha or paired-chain data limited detectable features. Because HLA typing was unavailable for some donors at each locus, only the typed subset was used in association tests. Linkage disequilibrium might explain the correlated functional status among segregating V segments, but an unknown experimental factor could not be ruled out. Because the 87-base-pair reads could not distinguish some IMGT-functional V segments, including TRBV6-2 and TRBV6-3, those segments were excluded. When HLA alleles, especially DR and DQ, strongly co-occurred, TCR associations were difficult to assign to individual alleles. A later analysis found that TCR association rates varied across HLA loci, with DRB1 alleles showing the most associated TCRs and HLA-C alleles the fewest. In an earlier analysis of a few hundred of the donors, most TCR beta V segments were observed in productive rearrangements about 87% or about 30% of the time, broadly matching IMGT annotations. A group of highly shared sequence variants was considered likely to be a technical artifact of the sequencing pipeline. In a later analysis, about 16,000 TCR beta sequences were associated with specific HLA alleles at a false discovery rate of 0.05. The study gave a list of around 170 TCR beta chains associated with cytomegalovirus. A further reported finding was that TCR beta sequences accurately predicted the HLA-A and HLA-B alleles for most subjects in the first cohort. Some 16 rarely observed V segments, including chromosome 9 orphons, were excluded from the earlier analysis of about 610 of the donors because counts were too low. Presence/absence analyses assumed roughly uniform sequencing depth across donors, an assumption that may not hold. According to a later analysis, parvovirus B19, influenza, CMV and Epstein-Barr virus appeared linked to several top co-occurrence clusters. CMV serostatus was the only immune exposure information available for the cohort. Most TCR sequences were seen in very few donors, while some public TCRs were found in many individuals. The authors suggested that the approach could potentially be extended to other disease states and immunological phenotypes.

Library prep was done by the immunoSEQ multiplex PCR assay. For the multiplex PCR, a mixture combining 60 forward primers for TCR Vbeta segments and 13 reverse primers for TCR Jbeta segments was used. The CDR3 region of rearranged TCR beta genes was amplified from genomic DNA with a multiplex PCR assay. On the Illumina HiSeq System, the amplified TCR beta libraries were sequenced as 87-base-pair reads. The study's processing was this. In a later analysis, some 80 million unique TCR beta chains were counted across the roughly 610 repertoires, and roughly 10 million of these chains were shared by at least two donors. To remove PCR and sequencing errors, raw reads were error-corrected and collapsed into unique sequences using a nearest-neighbor algorithm that merged closely related sequences. CDR3 sequences were aligned to IMGT reference sequences to assign V, D and J gene segments. For a sequence to be retained, a match of at least six nucleotides was required to both a V gene segment and a J gene segment. Rearrangements were called productive when the CDR3 lacked stop codons and stayed in frame with V and J; all others were non-productive. Following IMGT convention, CDR3 was defined as the stretch from the second conserved V-encoded cysteine to the conserved J-encoded phenylalanine. In an earlier analysis of 587 of the donors, sequences lacking an unambiguous match to a single V gene segment were excluded. An earlier analysis of several hundred of the donors called V segments functional above 56.7% productive rearrangements and segregating when the between-donor standard deviation exceeded 5%. To diagnose cytomegalovirus status from the catalog of TCR beta chain sequences, a statistical classification framework was built. In a later analysis, V and J genes were assigned by comparing TCR nucleotide sequences against IMGT/GENE-DB human TR gene sequences. The TCRdist pipeline was used in a later analysis to assign CDR3 sequences and most-parsimonious VDJ recombination scenarios. In a later analysis, each TCR beta chain was defined by its CDR3 amino acid sequence together with its V-gene family, and reads lacking a unique V-gene family were excluded. As a way to deal with suspected cross-contamination and a sequencing artifact, a later analysis dropped approximately 590 nucleotide sequences that were highly shared and had low generation probability. In a later analysis, a clonal expansion index was calculated for each public chain from normalized within-repertoire ranks of inferred template counts. A later analysis computed generation probabilities with a VDJ recombination model fitted to out-of-frame rearrangements, and checked the results against IGoR. Hypergeometric tests were used in a later analysis to score TCR-TCR, TCR-HLA and TCR-CMV co-occurrence, with a repertoire-size bias correction applied to the TCR pairs. To estimate false discovery rates, a later analysis permuted the HLA or CMV assignments 20 times. In a later analysis, co-occurring TCRs were grouped using DBSCAN, and TCRdist sequence similarity was added for clustering within HLA-allele-positive subsets. Co-occurrence clustering excluded repertoires with fewer than 30,000 or more than 120,000 public chains, plus five with anomalous nucleotide sharing. The immuneACCESS repertoire file appears here via TCRdb, limited to in-frame rearrangements. These files lack a portion of the clones; in checked studies, under half of the deficit traces to unresolved V genes, and the cause of the others is not known. V, J and clone size reflect that table, while D and trimming were determined from the DNA. Here the sample has around 150,000 clones; nearly 90% occur a single time. The ten largest clones add up to roughly 0.5% of the sample.

The cohort was made up of several hundred healthy bone marrow donors. All cohort members were sampled while nominally healthy, although unrecorded immune exposures were likely present. The donor tested CMV seronegative, placing the donor among the 300 to 450 seronegative members of the cohort. A peripheral blood sample was collected from each donor, and TCR beta sequencing was performed on peripheral blood mononuclear cells. Genomic DNA was extracted from the blood cell samples with the Qiagen DNeasy Blood Extraction Kit. The chain is made from TRBV4-3 and TRBJ2-1, and 11 junction bases match TRBD2. The sequencing input was PBMCs. The TCR was taken from a woman in her thirties or forties in good health and CMV-seronegative. The bases are TGCGCCAGCAGCCAAGCGGGACTAGCGGAAAACAATGAGCAGTTCTTC. Its protein product is CASSQAGLAENNEQFF.